This TCR beta chain stems from a study of blood T cell repertoires in COVID-19. Study in general: The United States, Italy and Spain were the sources of the acute and convalescent COVID-19 samples. From T cells, B-cell-depleted T cells, or PBMCs came the material, which was cDNA or gDNA.

The participants were between about 18 and 95 years old and came from under 25 US areas. Germline CDR1 KGHDR, CDR2 SFDVKD. V lost 3 bases to trimming and J lost 5 bases; unmatched junction nucleotides: 9. The CDR3 extends over 17 amino acids. Generated by immunoSEQ multiplex PCR, the TCRdb table keeps only in-frame clones and is missing some. The sample has under 300,000 clones, more than 65% seen once; the top ten hold around 3.5%. The sequenced material came from PBMCs or T cells enriched from blood (not recorded which). The source is a man in his forties or fifties who had recovered from COVID-19. The chain employs TRBV24-1 and TRBJ2-5, with 12 bases aligning to TRBD2. Written as DNA, the CDR3 is TGTGCCACCAGTGATCCCCTAGCGGGAGGGCCGGGGGAGACCCAGTACTTC. Protein sequence: CATSDPLAGGPGETQYF.